One and the same sample provided the 32 T cell receptor beta chains below, sequenced in a study of blood T cells in healthy people across ages. It was with a sample-barcoded 5' primer and a J-beta primer mix that a second PCR of about 6 to 12 cycles was run. Each CDR3 protein gets one entry after TCRdb re-called the 5' RACE reads with MiXCR. The data contain 1.5 million to 2 million distinct CDR3 sequences, 35% to 50% of them singletons. The sequenced sample consisted of blood. These receptors were taken from a human donor in good health.

There are a few counts of this clonotype. One end of the junction does not line up with germline, which may come from a read error. The rearrangement joins TRBV12-3 or TRBV12-4 to TRBJ1-2; D is unclear. The CDR3 runs to 13 residues. The CDR3 DNA sequence: TGTGCCGGCAGTCCCATGGTTGTCAATGGCTACACCTTC. Protein product: CAGSPMVVNGYTF.

This clonotype came up many times. The CDR3 loop is CATKNYNEQFF. CDR3 nucleotide sequence: TGTGCCACCAAGAACTACAATGAGCAGTTCTTC. The chain is built from TRBV24-1 and TRBJ2-1; D is unclear. CDR3 length: 11 amino acids. The ends were cut back, 8 bases at V and 3 bases at J, with 4 bases in the middle. Germline values: CDR1 KGHDR, CDR2 SFDVKD.

The chain recombines TRBV9 with TRBJ1-3, with D possibly TRBD1 on 6 matching bases. Germline V gene sequence: CDR1 SGDLS, CDR2 YYNGEE. The CDR3 covers 15 residues. V was pared by 1 base and J by 4 bases, with 12 bases between. The CDR3 protein is CASSVSGGFGNTIYF. Written as DNA, the CDR3 is TGTGCCAGCAGCGTATCCGGGGGCTTCGGAAACACCATATATTTT.

The chain links TRBV7-9 to TRBJ2-6; D may be TRBD2 (6 bases). CDR3 length equals 19 residues. Germline V CDR1 and CDR2: SEHNR, FQNEAQ (reference sequence). The germline V and J ends were trimmed by 1 base and 0 bases, with 16 bases remaining between them. The CDR3 loop reads CASSLVLGLISSGANVLTF. DNA for the CDR3: TGTGCCAGCAGCTTAGTTTTGGGACTGATCTCCTCTGGGGCCAACGTCCTGACTTTC.

The chain is built from TRBV27 and TRBJ1-4; D may be TRBD1 (6 bases). CDR1 MNHEY and CDR2 SMNVEV come from the germline V gene (reference sequence). CDR3 length: 14 residues. V was cut by 8 bases and J by 7 bases, with 17 bases left in between. The CDR3 region is CASRDGRGLEKLFF. In nucleotides, the CDR3 is TGTGCCAGCCGGGATGGCAGGGGTCTTGAAAAACTGTTTTTT.

The table lists this clonotype with a few counts. This chain links TRBV20-1 with TRBJ2-7, with 8 bases that match TRBD1. This CDR3 region has 12 residues. CDR1 is DFQATT and CDR2 is SNEGSKA in the germline V gene (reference sequence). Losses at the gene ends were 5 bases for V and 6 bases for J; bases not matched to a gene: 6. CDR3 sequence: CSARDRTGEQYF. CDR3 nucleotide sequence: TGCAGTGCTCGGGACAGGACAGGCGAGCAGTACTTC.

At least ten counts were recorded for this clonotype. The chain couples TRBV24-1 to TRBJ2-1, with D unresolved. Per the germline V gene, CDR1 is KGHDR and CDR2 is SFDVKD. The V end was cut by 3 bases, the J end by 0 bases, with 11 bases between. This CDR3 is 16 amino acids long. The CDR3: CATSDLGGSSYNEQFF. In DNA, the CDR3 is TGTGCCACCAGTGATCTGGGTGGTAGCTCCTACAATGAGCAGTTCTTC.

This sequence joins TRBV9 and TRBJ2-2; possibly TRBD1 for D (5 bases). From germline, CDR1 is SGDLS and CDR2 YYNGEE. V was cut by 0 bases and J by 2 bases, with 8 bases left in between. The CDR3 is 15 residues long. The CDR3 DNA reads TGTGCCAGCAGCGTAGCTCAGGGAAACACCGGGGAGCTGTTTTTT. Protein product: CASSVAQGNTGELFF.

The chain links TRBV10-3 to TRBJ2-3; D is ambiguous. CDR3 length equals 15 residues. The germline V and J ends were trimmed by 0 bases and 2 bases, with 9 bases remaining between them. Germline V gene sequence: CDR1 ENHRY, CDR2 SYGVKD. CDR3: CAISESDSHTDTQYF. CDR3 DNA sequence: TGTGCCATCAGTGAGTCAGACTCCCACACAGATACGCAGTATTTT.

The chain is built from TRBV3-1 and TRBJ2-4, with no clear D. The J call may not be correct, given that the DNA end is closer to TRBJ2-7. The germline gives CDR1 LGHDT, CDR2 YNNKEL (reference sequence). The CDR3 is made up of 14 amino acids. CDR3 coding DNA: TGTGCCAGCAGCCAAGACATCGTCGCCTACGAGCAGTACTTC. This codes for CASSQDIVAYEQYF.

The rearrangement joins TRBV9 to TRBJ2-3; TRBD2 matches 9 bases. CDR1 is SGDLS, CDR2 YYNGEE, per germline. Trimming at V came to 3 bases and at J to 3 bases, leaving 5 bases not matched to a gene. CDR3 size: 15 residues. The CDR3: CASSDAGGQTDTQYF. CDR3 coding DNA: TGTGCCAGCAGCGATGCGGGGGGGCAGACAGATACGCAGTATTTT.

This clonotype was counted only a few times. The rearrangement links TRBV7-9 to TRBJ2-1, with TRBD1 matching 9 bases. Germline V gives CDR1 SEHNR, CDR2 FQNEAQ (reference sequence). V was clipped by 4 bases and J by 8 bases; unmatched bases: 12. The CDR3 is 16 amino acids. CDR3 DNA: TGTGCCAGCAGCTCCGATACAGGGGGCGGGTGGGATGAGCAGTTCTTC. Translation gives CASSSDTGGGWDEQFF. Full variable domain (missing parts from reference TRBV7-9 and TRBJ2-1): DTGVSQNPRHKITKRGQNVTFRCDPISEHNRLYWYRQTLGQGPEFLTYFQNEAQLEKSRLLSDRFSAERPKGSFSTLEIQRTEQGDSAMYLCASSSDTGGGWDEQFFGPGTRLTVL.

The chain links TRBV5-1 to TRBJ2-5; 12 positions match TRBD2. The CDR3 contains 17 residues. The V gene end was trimmed by 5 bases and the J gene end by 1 base; junction bases not matched to a gene: 9. In germline, CDR1 is SGHRS, CDR2 YFSETQ. CDR3 region: CASSFGLAGGIQETQYF. In DNA form, the CDR3 reads TGCGCCAGCAGTTTCGGGCTAGCGGGGGGGATCCAAGAGACCCAGTACTTC.

The chain uses TRBV7-2 and TRBJ1-5; D not resolved. The CDR3 consists of 13 residues. Trimming took 6 bases from V and 7 from J, leaving 13 bases between them. Germline loops: CDR1 SGHTA, CDR2 FQGNSA. For the CDR3, the DNA is TGTGCCAGCAGTTATACCCCGGGACAGCCCCAGCATTTT. Its translation: CASSYTPGQPQHF.

The chain couples TRBV3-1 to TRBJ2-1, with D perhaps assigned TRBD1 or TRBD2 (5 bases each). The germline gives CDR1 LGHDT, CDR2 YNNKEL (reference sequence). This CDR3 comprises 16 residues. V lost 1 base to trimming and J lost 8 bases, with 18 bases between them. CDR3 region: CASSQVPGPRRDEQFF. The CDR3 DNA reads as TGTGCCAGCAGCCAAGTCCCAGGGCCCCGGCGGGATGAGCAGTTCTTC.

This clonotype was counted only a few times. V is TRBV12-3 or TRBV12-4 and J is TRBJ2-5, with D possibly being TRBD1 (6 bases). The DNA end lines up better with TRBJ2-7; the J call may be wrong. The CDR3 is 14 amino acids. CDR3 amino acids: CASKRTAATYEQYF. The CDR3 coding sequence is TGTGCCAGCAAACGGACAGCGGCCACCTACGAGCAGTACTTC.

This clonotype was counted only a few times. This chain links TRBV20-1 with TRBJ1-4; 8 bases line up with TRBD1. Germline lookup yields CDR1 DFQATT and CDR2 SNEGSKA (reference sequence). The CDR3 consists of 14 residues. The junction had 3 bases not matched to a gene; V was cut back by 6 bases and J by 0 bases. The CDR3 coding sequence is TGCAGTGCCAGACAGGGGTCAACTAATGAAAAACTGTTTTTT. It is translated as CSARQGSTNEKLFF.

This clonotype was seen a handful of times. The V and J genes are TRBV29-1 and TRBJ2-5; 8 nucleotides match TRBD1. The DNA end lines up better with TRBJ2-7; the J call may be wrong. Germline lookup yields CDR1 SQVTM and CDR2 ANQGSEA. This CDR3 has 12 residues. The CDR3 DNA sequence: TGCAGCGCTGGGACAGGTATCTACGAGCAGTACTTC. Translated, it gives CSAGTGIYEQYF.

This rearrangement joins TRBV7-8 to TRBJ1-5; 8 bases fit TRBD1. J lost 0 bases, V lost 10 bases, and 14 bases had no gene match. Germline CDR1 reads SGHVS; CDR2 reads FQNEAQ. The CDR3 is made up of 17 amino acids. CDR3 in amino acids: CATSRLQGDYSNQPQHF. In DNA, the CDR3 is TGTGCCACCTCGCGTTTACAGGGGGATTATAGCAATCAGCCCCAGCATTTT.

The genes are TRBV5-1 and TRBJ1-1; D is unclear. The CDR3 spans 19 residues. Germline V gene lookup returns CDR1 SGHRS and CDR2 YFSETQ. V gave up 4 bases and J gave up 3 bases, with 28 bases separating them. CDR3 DNA sequence: TGCGCCAGCAGCACCAATGGACCGGGCACATTCGCCACTTACACTGAAGCTTTCTTT. It specifies CASSTNGPGTFATYTEAFF.

CDR3 sequence: CSVRTSADGELFF. The CDR3 DNA follows: TGCAGCGTGAGGACTAGCGCGGACGGGGAGCTGTTTTTT. V and J are TRBV29-1 and TRBJ2-2; 9 bases agree with TRBD2. The CDR3 spans 13 residues. CDR1 is SQVTM, CDR2 ANQGSEA, per germline. V was clipped by 6 bases and J by 7 bases; unmatched bases: 6.

This clonotype was counted between two and nine times. This chain connects TRBV12-3 or TRBV12-4 to TRBJ1-2; 8 bases agree with TRBD1. CDR3 length equals 16 residues. J was trimmed by 8 bases and V by 8 bases; bases with no gene match: 19. The CDR3 region has the DNA TGTGCCAGCGGTGGGGGACAGGCACCTCCCGGGAGAGGCTACACCTTC. This gives the protein CASGGGQAPPGRGYTF.

This clonotype appeared a few times. The chain carries TRBV4-1 and TRBJ2-1, with D perhaps given as TRBD1 or TRBD2 (6 bases each). The CDR3 contains 18 residues. Germline values: CDR1 MGHRA, CDR2 YSYEKL. Trimming left V 3 bases short and J 2 bases short, with 20 bases between. CDR3 sequence reads: CASSHRRGEYRTYNEQFF. CDR3 nucleotides: TGCGCCAGCAGCCATCGAAGGGGGGAATATAGGACCTACAATGAGCAGTTCTTC.

This clonotype turned up a few times. One base away lies a much larger clone, so this may be a sequencing read error. The chain has TRBV7-3 and TRBJ1-5; D is undetermined. The CDR3 loop spans 12 amino acids. Trimming stripped 8 bases from V and 5 bases from J, with 10 bases between. From germline, CDR1 is SGHTA and CDR2 FQGTGA. The chain's CDR3 is CASATADQPQHF. CDR3 DNA: TGTGCCAGCGCAACAGCCGATCAGCCCCAGCATTTT.

The rearrangement joins TRBV7-9 to TRBJ2-7; 7 nucleotides align to TRBD2. The CDR3 runs 13 residues. Germline loops: CDR1 SEHNR, CDR2 FQNEAQ (reference sequence). After removal of 5 bases from V and 4 bases from J, the junction contained 5 bases not matched to a gene. The CDR3 reads CASSASGGYEQYF. Here the CDR3 DNA reads TGTGCCAGCAGCGCATCCGGGGGGTACGAGCAGTACTTC.

In its sample, this clonotype was seen many times. The chain couples TRBV5-1 to TRBJ1-1; D gene uncertain. Deletions cut 2 bases from V and 0 bases from J, with 8 bases between. The CDR3 spans 14 residues. Germline CDR1 SGHRS, CDR2 YFSETQ. In DNA, the CDR3 is TGCGCCAGCAGCTTTGACGGACTGAACACTGAAGCTTTCTTT. Its translation is CASSFDGLNTEAFF.

This chain connects TRBV7-9 to TRBJ2-3; D is ambiguous. CDR1 is SEHNR and CDR2 is FQNEAQ in the germline V gene (reference sequence). The CDR3 extends over 13 amino acids. Trimming took 4 bases from V and 6 from J, leaving 11 bases between them. The CDR3 nucleotides read TGTGCCAGCAGCTCGACCCTACAGGATACGCAGTATTTT. It translates to CASSSTLQDTQYF.

V and J are TRBV20-1 and TRBJ2-7; D uncertain. Trimming left V 0 bases short and J 0 bases short, with 12 bases between. The CDR3 consists of 15 residues. The V gene's germline CDR1 is DFQATT and CDR2 SNEGSKA (reference sequence). DNA of the CDR3: TGCAGTGCTAGAGATACTGTACAGAGCTCCTACGAGCAGTACTTC. Its translation is CSARDTVQSSYEQYF.

The rearrangement joins TRBV6-1 to TRBJ1-2; 7 bases map to TRBD1. This CDR3 region has 19 residues. V shed 0 bases and J 0 bases; nucleotides not matched to a gene: 13. In germline, CDR1 is MNHNS, CDR2 SASEGT. CDR3 bases: TGTGCCAGCAGTGAAGCTATCACGGGACAGTTCTTAGCTAACTATGGCTACACCTTC. Protein: CASSEAITGQFLANYGYTF.

There are a few counts of this clonotype. The chain is built from TRBV7-2 and TRBJ2-4; the match to TRBD1 covers 10 bases. The end of the DNA is better explained by TRBJ2-7, so the J call may be wrong. From germline, CDR1 is SGHTA and CDR2 FQGNSA. CDR3 length equals 16 residues. CDR3 sequence reads: CASSLKTGTGVYEQYF. The CDR3 DNA is TGTGCCAGCAGCTTAAAGACCGGGACAGGGGTTTACGAGCAGTACTTC.

This clonotype was seen ten or more times. The chain recombines TRBV29-1 with TRBJ2-7, with D perhaps being TRBD1 or TRBD2 (5 bases each). From germline, CDR1 is SQVTM and CDR2 ANQGSEA. The CDR3 spans 17 residues. V shed 4 bases and J shed 0 bases, with 22 bases lying between them. The CDR3 nucleotides read TGCAGCGTTGGCGACTACCCTCGGGACCTCTTCTCCTACGAGCAGTACTTC. Protein: CSVGDYPRDLFSYEQYF.

Only a few counts were recorded for this clonotype. V and J are TRBV27 and TRBJ2-7; TRBD2 matches 9 bases. This CDR3 spans 17 amino acids. Germline CDR1 and CDR2: MNHEY and SMNVEV (reference sequence). Trimming removed 5 bases from V and 0 bases from J; junction bases left unmatched: 11. In DNA, the CDR3 is TGTGCCAGCAGTAAAAAAATTAGCGGGGGAGTCTCCTACGAGCAGTACTTC. It encodes CASSKKISGGVSYEQYF.